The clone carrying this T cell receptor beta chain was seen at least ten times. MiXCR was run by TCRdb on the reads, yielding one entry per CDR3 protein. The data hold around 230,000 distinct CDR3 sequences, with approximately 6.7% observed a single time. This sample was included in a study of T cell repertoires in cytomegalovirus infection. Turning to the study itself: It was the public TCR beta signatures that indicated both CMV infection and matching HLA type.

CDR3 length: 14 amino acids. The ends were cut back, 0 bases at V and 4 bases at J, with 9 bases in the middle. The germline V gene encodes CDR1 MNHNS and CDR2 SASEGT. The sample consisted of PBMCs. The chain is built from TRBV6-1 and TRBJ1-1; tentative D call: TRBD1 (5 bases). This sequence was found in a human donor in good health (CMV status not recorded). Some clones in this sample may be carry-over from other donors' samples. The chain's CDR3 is CASSEAVRATEAFF. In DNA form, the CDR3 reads TGTGCCAGCAGTGAAGCGGTCAGGGCCACTGAAGCTTTCTTT.